This T cell receptor beta chain was captured in a study of Graves' ophthalmopathy and Graves' hyperthyroidism. Whole-study findings and limits: Blood also carried most expanded thyroid clonotypes exceeding 0.001 frequency. A model of 13 signatures distinguished ophthalmopathy from stable hyperthyroidism at 87.88% sensitivity and about 80% specificity.

From germline, CDR1 is WSHSY and CDR2 SAAADI. V was cut by 4 bases and J by 1 base, with 14 bases left in between. This CDR3 region has 15 residues. As regards this clonotype: As yet, its antigen is unknown.

The authors amplified TCR beta CDR3 regions from RNA transcripts. RT-PCR in the first round used HTBI primers; a second-round multiplex PCR followed. MiXCR, run by TCRdb on the multiplex PCR reads, gives a single entry per CDR3 protein. The profile covers 600,000 to 700,000 distinct CDR3 sequences, with about 41% appearing a single time and more than 3% taken by the ten largest. The gene calls are TRBV10-2 and TRBJ2-7, with D tentatively TRBD2 (6 bases). Sample: peripheral blood. This sequence was found in an adult man with Graves' ophthalmopathy. CDR3: CASSVQGGQSYEQYF. CDR3 in DNA: TGCGCCAGCAGTGTGCAGGGAGGCCAGTCCTACGAGCAGTACTTC.